This T cell receptor beta chain was obtained from a study of T-cell reconstitution after alpha-beta-depleted transplantation in children. Per germline, CDR1 SGDLS and CDR2 YYNGEE. The CDR3 sequence is 16 residues long. With 3 bases clipped from V and 3 bases from J, the junction kept 10 bases outside the gene matches. Researchers prepared the TCRbeta library using unique molecular identifiers, the study reports. Via MiXCR, TCRdb re-called the PCR reads, giving one row per CDR3 protein. The profile shows 490,000 or so distinct CDR3 sequences, approximately 13% of them singletons. This receptor was obtained from a human donor who donated a stem cell graft to a child with combined immunodeficiency. This chain uses TRBV9 with TRBJ2-5; 8 bases match TRBD1. This sample comprised PBMCs from the stem cell graft donor, obtained from the stem cell graft. CDR3 DNA sequence: TGTGCCAGCAGCGGTGGGACAGGATATATTAAAGAGACCCAGTACTTC. Its translation: CASSGGTGYIKETQYF.